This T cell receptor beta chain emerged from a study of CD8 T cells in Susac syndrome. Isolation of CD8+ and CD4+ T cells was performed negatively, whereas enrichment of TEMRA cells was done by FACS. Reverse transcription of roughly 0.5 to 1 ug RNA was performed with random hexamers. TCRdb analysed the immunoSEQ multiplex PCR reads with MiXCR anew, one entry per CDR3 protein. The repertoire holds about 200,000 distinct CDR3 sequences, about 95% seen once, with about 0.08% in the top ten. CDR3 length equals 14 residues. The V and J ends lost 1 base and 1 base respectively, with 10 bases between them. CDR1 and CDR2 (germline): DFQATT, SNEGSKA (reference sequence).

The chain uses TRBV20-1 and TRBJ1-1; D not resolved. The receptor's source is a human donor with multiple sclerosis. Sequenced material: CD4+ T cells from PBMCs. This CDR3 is CSARAYRGNTEAFF. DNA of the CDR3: TGCAGTGCTAGAGCCTACCGCGGGAACACTGAAGCTTTCTTT.